The T cell receptor beta chain described here comes from a study of shared clonotypes between healthy human individuals. The CDR3 spans 15 residues. Trimming left V 5 bases short and J 6 bases short, with 19 bases between. CDR1 is SGHAT, CDR2 FQNNGV, per germline. The data were produced by immunoSEQ multiplex PCR, yet TCRdb's version contains in-frame clones alone and is incomplete. The top ten hold over 0.12% of the sample, which has 2 million to 3 million clones, 85% to 95% seen once. This chain connects TRBV11-2 to TRBJ1-2; no clear D gene. Material: naive CD4+ T cells sorted from blood. Subset here: CD45RA+ positively selected. The clonotype was recovered from a man between 18 and 35 years old in good health. The DNA for the CDR3 is TGTGCCAGCAGCCGGAGCCTAGAACAGTCGGATGGCTACACCTTC. This gives the protein CASSRSLEQSDGYTF.